This T cell receptor beta chain was identified in a study of blood T cell repertoires in COVID-19. Study in general: From T cells, B-cell-depleted T cells, or PBMCs came the material, which was cDNA or gDNA.

Profiling relied on immunoSEQ multiplex PCR, and the TCRdb table lists in-frame clones only, not all of them. Here the sample spans roughly 190,000 clones, about 85% being singletons. The germline V gene has CDR1 MNHEY and CDR2 SVGAGI. Trimming left V 6 bases short and J 3 bases short, with 11 bases between. The CDR3 runs to 14 residues. This receptor was identified in a human donor in a cohort sampled during active COVID-19. The sequenced sample was peripheral blood. The chain joins TRBV6-5 to TRBJ1-4; no clear D gene. CDR3 DNA sequence: TGTGCCAGCAGAGCAGTTCGGGCTAATGAAAAACTGTTTTTT. Protein sequence: CASRAVRANEKLFF.